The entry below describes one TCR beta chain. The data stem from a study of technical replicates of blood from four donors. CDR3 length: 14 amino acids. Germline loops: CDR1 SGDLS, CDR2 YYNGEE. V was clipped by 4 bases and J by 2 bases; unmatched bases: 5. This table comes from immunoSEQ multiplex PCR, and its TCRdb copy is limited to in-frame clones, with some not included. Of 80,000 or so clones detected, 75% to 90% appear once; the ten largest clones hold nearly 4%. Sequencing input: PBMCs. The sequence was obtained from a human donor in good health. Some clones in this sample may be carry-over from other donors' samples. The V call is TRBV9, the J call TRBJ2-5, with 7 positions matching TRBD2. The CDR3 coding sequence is TGTGCCAGCAGCTTCACCGGGAGGCAAGAGACCCAGTACTTC. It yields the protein CASSFTGRQETQYF.